This T cell receptor beta chain was captured in a study of CD8+CD57+ T cells in acquired aplastic anemia (dated 2018 in TCRdb). For context, the study as a whole: A mean of approximately 3 ug of DNA, ranging from roughly 0.2 to 27.4 ug, was extracted from sorted CD4+ and CD8+ cells. CD8+CD57+ expansion was defined as frequency above the mean frequency observed in healthy subjects. Study-wide conclusions, independent of this receptor: No significant difference in CD8+ Simpson's diversity was found between patients and healthy controls (P=0.060). Approximately 27 CD8+ CDR3 sequences were found in both patients and controls but appeared to be highly expressed in patients and within the immunodominant clones of the patients.

Genomic DNA served as template for TCR beta VDJ combination and CDR3 sequence profiling. An Illumina HiSeq 2000 was used for TCR repertoire sequencing. Regarding the original processing steps: Repertoires were assessed using TRBV/TRBJ rearrangement plots, CDR3 size and DJ length profiles, and Simpson's diversity index. Whichever DNA sequence was most abundant in the deep sequencing data was defined as the immunodominant clone. CDR3 amino acid sequences were checked for sharing between subjects and were compared against published repertoires and the VDJdb database. TCRdb trimmed the raw reads at Q25, called clones with MiXCR and kept productive beta chains. One record per CDR3 amino acid sequence lists the most common genes and DNA. TCRdb, not the original authors, processed these V and J calls. This sample is represented by hundreds of thousands of distinct CDR3 sequences; around 30% of them were singletons. Less than 0.85% of the sample is held by the ten biggest clonotypes.

V is reduced by 2 bases and J by 7 bases, leaving a spacing of 8 bases between them. CDR1 SNHLY and CDR2 FYNNEI were looked up in the germline V gene. The CDR3 starts with the cysteine, ends with the phenylalanine, and has 12 residues. Left in the record is the CDR3 DNA by itself, 36 bases read in frame from the first base. About this clonotype itself: No antigen is known for it. The record has no base qualities; no much larger clone is one base away.

The patients picked for sequencing were ones in whom flow cytometry had shown an expansion of CD8+CD57+ cells. Every patient had a diagnosis of severe acquired aplastic anemia based on International Study of Aplastic Anemia and Agranulocytosis and Camitta criteria. Patients had received no therapy at the time of blood sampling. The study deep-sequenced TCR repertoires of sorted CD4+ and CD8+ blood T cells from severe aplastic anemia patients and healthy subjects. Patients were enrolled in the USA under clinicaltrials.gov protocols 00001620, 01623167, 00001397, 00071045, 00081523 and 00961064. Ficoll-Paque density gradient centrifugation was used to isolate peripheral blood mononuclear cells. Before DNA extraction, CD4+ and CD8+ T cells were sorted by FACS or by magnetic beads.

The sequence links TRBV2 to TRBJ1-2, with an unclear D gene assignment. The sequence derives from a human donor with aplastic anemia. Sequenced: sorted CD4+, CD8+, or CD8+CD57+ T cells (not recorded which) from PBMCs. The DNA sequence reads TGTGCCAGCAGTGAATTTGCCGGTGGCTACACCTTC. Its protein is CASSEFAGGYTF. The variable domain in full, with residues beyond the CDR3 obtained from the reference TRBV2 and TRBJ1-2 genes, is EPEVTQTPSHQVTQMGQEVILRCVPISNHLYFYWYRQILGQKVEFLVSFYNNEISEKSEIFDDQFSVERPDGSNFTLKIRSTKLEDSAMYFCASSEFAGGYTFGSGTRLTVV.